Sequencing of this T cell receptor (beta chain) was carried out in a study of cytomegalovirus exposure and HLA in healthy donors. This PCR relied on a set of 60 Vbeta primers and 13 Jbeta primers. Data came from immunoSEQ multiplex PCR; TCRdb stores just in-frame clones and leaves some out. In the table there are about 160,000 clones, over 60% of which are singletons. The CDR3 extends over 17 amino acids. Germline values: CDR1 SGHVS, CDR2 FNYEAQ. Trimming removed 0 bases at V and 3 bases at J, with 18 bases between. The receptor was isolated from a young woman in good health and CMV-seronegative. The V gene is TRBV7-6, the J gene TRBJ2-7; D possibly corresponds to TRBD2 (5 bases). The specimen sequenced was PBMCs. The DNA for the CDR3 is TGTGCCAGCAGCTTAGCGCCCCCAGGAGGTAGTTTCTACGAGCAGTACTTC. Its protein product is CASSLAPPGGSFYEQYF. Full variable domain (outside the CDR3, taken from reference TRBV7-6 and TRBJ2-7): GAGVSQSPRYKVTKRGQDVALRCDPISGHVSLYWYRQALGQGPEFLTYFNYEAQQDKSGLPNDRFSAERPEGSISTLTIQRTEQRDSAMYRCASSLAPPGGSFYEQYFGPGTRLTVT.